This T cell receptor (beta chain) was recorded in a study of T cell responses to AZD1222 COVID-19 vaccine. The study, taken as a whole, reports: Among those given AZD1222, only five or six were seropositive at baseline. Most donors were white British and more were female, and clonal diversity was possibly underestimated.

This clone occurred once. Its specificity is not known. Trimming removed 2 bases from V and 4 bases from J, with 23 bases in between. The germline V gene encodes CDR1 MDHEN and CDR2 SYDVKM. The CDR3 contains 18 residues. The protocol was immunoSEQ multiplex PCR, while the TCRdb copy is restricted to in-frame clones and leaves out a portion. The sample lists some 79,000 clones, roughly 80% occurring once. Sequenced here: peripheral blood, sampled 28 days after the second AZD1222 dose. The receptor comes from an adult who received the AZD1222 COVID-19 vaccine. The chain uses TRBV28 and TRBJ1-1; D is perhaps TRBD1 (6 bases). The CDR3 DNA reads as TGTGCCAGCAGTTTACCCGGCCGGGGGATTTGGGGGCGCACTGAAGCTTTCTTT. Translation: CASSLPGRGIWGRTEAFF.